This TCR beta chain is from a study of blood T cell repertoires in COVID-19. Cohort 3 donors were reported recovered after two negative PCRs, clearance, or symptom resolution. TCRdb keeps only in-frame clones here, not all; method: immunoSEQ multiplex PCR. Here the sample spans 300,000 to 350,000 clones, approximately 84% being singletons. This clone was counted a few times. The CDR3 sequence is 12 residues long. Trimming took 3 bases from V and 5 from J, leaving 7 bases between them. Specimen: PBMCs or T cells enriched from blood (not recorded which). The source of this sequence is a woman aged 25 to 39 who had recovered from COVID-19. The J gene is TRBJ2-5, the V gene TRBV12-3 or TRBV12-4, with D tentatively TRBD2 (5 bases). The DNA of the CDR3 is TGTGCCAGCAGTTTTACTAGGGAGACCCAGTACTTC. Amino acids: CASSFTRETQYF.